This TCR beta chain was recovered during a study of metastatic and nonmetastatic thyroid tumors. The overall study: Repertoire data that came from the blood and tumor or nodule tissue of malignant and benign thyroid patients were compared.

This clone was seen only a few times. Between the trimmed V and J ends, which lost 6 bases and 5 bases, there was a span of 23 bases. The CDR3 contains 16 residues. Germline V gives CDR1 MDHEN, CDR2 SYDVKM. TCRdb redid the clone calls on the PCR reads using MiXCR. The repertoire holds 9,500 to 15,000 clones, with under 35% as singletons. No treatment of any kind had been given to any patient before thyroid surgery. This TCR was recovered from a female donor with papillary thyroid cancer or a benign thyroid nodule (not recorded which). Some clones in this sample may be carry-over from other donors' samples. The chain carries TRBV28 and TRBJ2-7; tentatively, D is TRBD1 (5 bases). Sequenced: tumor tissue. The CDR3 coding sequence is TGTGCCAGCAGGGGGCAGGACCCGTCGAGTGCCCACGAGCAGTACTTC. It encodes CASRGQDPSSAHEQYF.